This TCR beta chain was sequenced during a study of T cells in Graves' hyperthyroidism and ophthalmopathy (dated by TCRdb to about 2019). In the study overall: Peripheral blood was collected at initial diagnosis, before any treatment. To identify TCR V-J signatures that set the groups apart, the researchers used a discovery cohort of 95 to 100 patients, made up of 40 to 45 with Graves' ophthalmopathy and about 60 with stable Graves' hyperthyroidism. Whether ophthalmopathy could be predicted prospectively was tested in an independent validation cohort made up of under 20 hyperthyroidism patients plus 17 patients who later progressed to ophthalmopathy. The 100 discovery patients were randomly split 7:3 into training and test sets. In several Graves' hyperthyroidism patients, the study also compared T-cell repertoires from thyroid tissue with T-cell repertoires from blood. Following sampling, methimazole starting at 30 mg daily was given to hyperthyroidism patients, and high-dose intravenous methylprednisolone was given to ophthalmopathy patients. TCR Vbeta CDR3 sequencing of approximately 140 peripheral blood samples (over 40 ophthalmopathy, 75 to 85 hyperthyroidism and approximately 17 progressor patients) is reported in the paper.

On this clonotype itself: Its cognate antigen has yet to be identified. Per-base qualities were not stored, and no clone one base away is much larger.

Paper-wide results and their limitations: No statistical method was used to set the sample size in advance, and investigators knew the group allocation. In validation, progression to ophthalmopathy was predicted by the model with more than 65% sensitivity and roughly 76% specificity, a median of approximately 7.1 months before onset. Most expanded thyroid clonotypes (frequency above 0.001) were also detected in blood, a finding suggesting that blood repertoires may reflect thyroid immune responses. In cross-validation, a model built on a 13 V-J signature told ophthalmopathy apart from stable hyperthyroidism with over 85% sensitivity and roughly 81% specificity, and in testing the same model reached 80%/75%.

Moderately to severely active disease, a Clinical Activity Score of at least 3, a NOSPECS grade of at least 4, and a duration under 3 months were present in ophthalmopathy patients. The study excluded patients with uncontrolled infections, other autoimmune diseases, pregnancy or lactation. Diagnoses relied on clinical symptoms, serum thyroxine and TRAb, thyroid ultrasound and orbital computed tomography. PBMCs were isolated from more than 9 ml of fresh peripheral blood by Ficoll-Paque density gradient centrifugation. Trizol reagent was used to extract total RNA, and RNA quality was then checked on an Agilent 2100 Bioanalyzer. The TCR beta CDR3 regions were amplified from the RNA transcripts. The TCR CDR3 was subjected to a first round of RT-PCR using the HTBI primer set and the Qiagen OneStep RT-PCR kit. Libraries were constructed in a second round of multiplex PCR, after which size selection and purification were carried out. The libraries were sequenced on an Illumina HiSeq2000 using paired-end 100 bp reads. Regarding the original processing steps: SOAPnuke was used to process the raw data, removing reads that contained adapters or uncalled bases, had a mean Phred below 15, or lacked an exact match to the constant primer or identifier. COPE v1.2.5 was used to merge the high-quality paired reads, and each unique nucleotide sequence was defined as a clonotype. Clonotypes were aligned to IMGT TRBV, TRBD and TRBJ reference segments using MiTCR v1.1. The analysis included only V-J combinations with a frequency above 0.0001, which together covered more than 98% of the repertoires. The TCS score was defined as F50 (clonal expansion) divided by E x V (chaos), with BLOSUM62-based TCRdist calculated between CDR3 peptides within each V-J. Welch's t-statistics and random forest reduced 514 V-J features to about 12, which were used in a naive Bayes classifier (R e1071). Thyroid-blood repertoire similarity was quantified with the Morisita-Horn index. TCRdb reanalyzed the raw reads on its own, using fastp at Q25 for trimming and MiXCR for clone calling, and kept in-frame beta chains. Here each entry gathers all rows of one CDR3 protein and keeps the most common genes and DNA. None of the V and J calls come from the authors' own analysis; TCRdb made them. The sample has about 55,000 distinct CDR3 sequences on record, around 53% of them singletons. 3% to 4% of the sample lies in the top ten.

Sample: blood. The sequence was collected from a woman aged 60-75 years with Graves' ophthalmopathy.

The CDR3 region: CASRGGGEQYF. The DNA reads as follows: TGTGCCAGTAGAGGTGGTGGCGAGCAGTACTTC. The chain joins TRBV19 to TRBJ2-7; no D segment can be confidently identified. Via the germline V gene (reference sequence), CDR1 is LNHDA and CDR2 SQIVND. From cysteine to phenylalanine, the CDR3 is 11 amino acids long. Of all the DNA, just the CDR3 is kept, 33 bases in frame from base 1. V loses 6 bases, J loses 6 bases, and the germline ends lie 9 bases apart.